Listed here is a single TCR beta chain. Previously described methods and listed TCR primers were used for bulk TCR libraries. TCRdb processed the PCR reads anew with MiXCR; each CDR3 protein has one entry. The data contain around 470,000 distinct CDR3 sequences, about 26% of them singletons. The data derive from a study of molecular identifiers for immune sequencing clone quantification. Trimming cost V 4 bases and J 1 base; bases outside gene matches: 3. Germline V gene sequence: CDR1 SGDLS, CDR2 YYNGEE. The CDR3 covers 16 residues. The chain recombines TRBV9 with TRBJ2-5, with 14 bases fitting TRBD2. The TCR sequence derives from a human donor in good health. Some libraries in this study had Jurkat cell RNA spiked in. Input material: naive CD8+ T cells from blood, with Jurkat cell RNA spiked in. Subset defined: FACS-sorted CD8+CD4-CCR7+CD45RA+ naive T cells. The CDR3 DNA follows: TGTGCCAGCAGCCTAGGGACTAGCGGGAGCCAAGAGACCCAGTACTTC. Translation: CASSLGTSGSQETQYF.